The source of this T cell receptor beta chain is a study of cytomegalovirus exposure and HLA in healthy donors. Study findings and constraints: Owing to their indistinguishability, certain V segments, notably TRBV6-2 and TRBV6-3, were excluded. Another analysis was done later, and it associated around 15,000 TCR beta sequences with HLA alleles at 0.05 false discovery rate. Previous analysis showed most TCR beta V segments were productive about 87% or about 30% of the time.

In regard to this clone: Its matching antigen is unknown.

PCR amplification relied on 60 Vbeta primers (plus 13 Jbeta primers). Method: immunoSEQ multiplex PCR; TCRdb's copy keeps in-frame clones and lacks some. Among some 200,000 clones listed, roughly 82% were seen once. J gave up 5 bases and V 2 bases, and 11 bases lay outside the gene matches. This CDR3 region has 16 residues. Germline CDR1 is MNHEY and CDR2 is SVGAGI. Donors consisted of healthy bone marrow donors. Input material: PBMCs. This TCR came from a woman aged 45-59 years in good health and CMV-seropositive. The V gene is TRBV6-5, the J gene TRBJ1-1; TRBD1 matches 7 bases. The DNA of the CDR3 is TGTGCCAGCAGTTACGCACAGACAGGGTGGAATACTGAAGCTTTCTTT. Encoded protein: CASSYAQTGWNTEAFF.